The source of this TCR beta chain is a study of patients and donors after allogeneic stem cell transplantation. In its sample, this clonotype was seen many times. TCRdb recomputed calls from the RT-PCR reads with MiXCR, one row per CDR3 protein. The sample lists 20,000 or so distinct CDR3 sequences, 4.5% to 6% occurring once. CDR1 and CDR2 from the germline V gene are SQVTM and ANQGSEA. The CDR3 has 12 amino acids. The germline V and J ends were trimmed by 1 base and 4 bases, with 7 bases remaining between them. The V call is TRBV29-1, the J call TRBJ2-5; D might be TRBD2 (5 bases). The specimen sequenced was blood, either unsorted or a sorted T cell fraction (not recorded which). This clonotype originated in a human donor who was either an allogeneic HSCT recipient or a stem cell or donor lymphocyte infusion donor (not recorded which). It is not recorded whose cells these are; they may come from a transplant donor. The CDR3 nucleotides are TGCAGCGTTGAAGGGGCGGGAGAGACCCAGTACTTC. This codes for CSVEGAGETQYF.